The 28 T cell receptor beta chains below were found in one sample sequenced in a study of PD-1 blockade in classical Hodgkin lymphoma. Following autologous stem cell transplantation, relapse occurred in every patient, and exposure to brentuximab vedotin varied. TCRdb's table, derived via immunoSEQ multiplex PCR, lists solely in-frame clones and lacks some. The data contain 98,000 or so clones, approximately 90% of them singletons. Sample: peripheral blood mononuclear cells (PBMCs), taken before the second cycle of nivolumab. The receptors derive from a human donor with classical Hodgkin lymphoma.

The V and J genes are TRBV7-8 and TRBJ2-7; 13 positions match TRBD2. The V gene's germline CDR1 is SGHVS and CDR2 FQNEAQ. Trimming at V came to 10 bases and at J to 3 bases, leaving 6 bases not matched to a gene. CDR3 length equals 14 residues. In nucleotides, the CDR3 is TGTGCCATCGGTGGGACTAGCGGGAACTACGAGCAGTACTTC. It specifies CAIGGTSGNYEQYF.

Worth noting for this clone: Its ends do not fully match the called genes, so a read error is possible. The chain employs TRBV7-7 and TRBJ2-5, with D perhaps matching TRBD1 or TRBD2 (5 bases each). The germline CDR1 and CDR2 sequences are SSHAT and FNYEAQ (reference sequence). There are 16 residues in the CDR3. DNA of the CDR3: TGTGCTAGCAGCTTAGGAGCCGACAGAGGGTCAGAGACCCAGTACTTC. Its translation is CASSLGADRGSETQYF.

J is TRBJ1-1 and V is TRBV19; possibly TRBD1 for D (5 bases). CDR1 is LNHDA and CDR2 is SQIVND in the germline V gene (reference sequence). The length of the CDR3 is 15 residues. V lost 3 bases to trimming and J lost 0 bases, with 11 bases between them. The CDR3 DNA is TGTGCCAGTAGTATCGGGCGGGGGATGAACACTGAAGCTTTCTTT. It translates to CASSIGRGMNTEAFF.

The chain carries TRBV27 and TRBJ2-7; weak D call: TRBD1 (5 bases). Germline V gene lookup returns CDR1 MNHEY and CDR2 SMNVEV (reference sequence). The CDR3 is made up of 14 amino acids. Trimming shortened V by 1 base and J by 4 bases, and 11 bases separated the two germline ends. The CDR3 sequence is CASSLFSGKYEQYF. The CDR3, as DNA: TGTGCCAGCAGTTTATTTTCAGGGAAGTACGAGCAGTACTTC.

The rearrangement uses TRBV18 and TRBJ2-1; 8 bases map to TRBD1. The germline V gene has CDR1 KGHSH and CDR2 LQKENI. With V trimmed by 1 base and J by 7 bases, 9 bases remained unmatched. The CDR3 consists of 16 residues. This CDR3 reads CASSPQVQGAPNEQFF. CDR3 in DNA: TGTGCCAGCTCACCACAAGTTCAGGGGGCGCCGAATGAGCAGTTCTTC. The whole variable domain, filled in from reference TRBV18 and TRBJ2-1, reads NAGVMQNPRHLVRRRGQEARLRCSPMKGHSHVYWYRQLPEEGLKFMVYLQKENIIDESGMPKERFSAEFPKEGPSILRIQQVVRGDSAAYFCASSPQVQGAPNEQFFGPGTRLTVL.

The chain is built from TRBV2 and TRBJ2-3; TRBD1 is a possible D gene (5 bases). Germline V CDR1 and CDR2: SNHLY, FYNNEI. The V end lost 10 bases, the J end lost 1 base, and 15 bases lay between the germline ends. This CDR3 comprises 14 residues. This CDR3 reads CAIQVTLRTDTQYF. The CDR3, as DNA: TGTGCCATACAGGTTACCCTACGCACAGATACGCAGTATTTT.

This clone was counted once. This chain uses TRBV9 with TRBJ2-3; TRBD1 agrees at 8 bases. CDR3 length equals 14 residues. After removal of 2 bases from V and 1 base from J, the junction contained 0 bases not matched to a gene. Germline lookup yields CDR1 SGDLS and CDR2 YYNGEE. For the CDR3, the DNA is TGTGCCAGCAGCGTGGGACAGGGCACAGATACGCAGTATTTT. Translating gives CASSVGQGTDTQYF. The complete variable domain, with remaining parts taken from reference TRBV9 and TRBJ2-3, reads DSGVTQTPKHLITATGQRVTLRCSPRSGDLSVYWYQQSLDQGLQFLIQYYNGEERAKGNILERFSAQQFPDLHSELNLSSLELGDSALYFCASSVGQGTDTQYFGPGTRLTVL.

CDR3 DNA: TGTGCCAGCAGCTTGGCGGGACAGACCTACGAGCAGTACTTC. It is translated as CASSLAGQTYEQYF. The chain joins TRBV5-6 to TRBJ2-7; 7 bases match TRBD1. CDR1 is SGHDT and CDR2 is YYEEEE in the germline V gene. The CDR3 is 14 residues long. V lost 0 bases and J lost 2; bases outside the gene matches: 2.

The gene calls are TRBV5-1 and TRBJ2-4, with a possible D match to TRBD2 (6 bases). V gave up 0 bases and J gave up 8 bases, with 15 bases separating them. Germline values: CDR1 SGHRS, CDR2 YFSETQ. This CDR3 region has 15 residues. CDR3 DNA: TGCGCCAGCAGCTTGGGCGCGGGGCTGAGAGACATTCAGTACTTC. Residues: CASSLGAGLRDIQYF.

The chain combines TRBV7-9 with TRBJ2-3; the D is unclear. Trimming stripped 4 bases from V and 3 bases from J, with 17 bases between. The CDR3 extends over 16 amino acids. Germline V gene lookup returns CDR1 SEHNR and CDR2 FQNEAQ (reference sequence). The CDR3 is CASSSPVKVVTDTQYF. CDR3 bases: TGTGCCAGCAGCTCCCCCGTTAAGGTCGTGACAGATACGCAGTATTTT.

The chain is built from TRBV9 and TRBJ2-1; no clear D gene. V dropped 4 bases and J dropped 5 bases, with 10 bases sitting between them. The CDR3 is made up of 13 amino acids. Germline CDR1 is SGDLS and CDR2 is YYNGEE. CDR3: CASSTYPNNEQFF. As DNA, the CDR3 is TGTGCCAGCAGCACTTACCCGAACAATGAGCAGTTCTTC.

V usage is TRBV5-1 and J usage is TRBJ2-2; 10 bases are a match to TRBD1. With 5 bases clipped from V and 3 bases from J, the junction kept 7 bases outside the gene matches. Per germline, CDR1 SGHRS and CDR2 YFSETQ. This CDR3 region has 16 residues. CDR3 coding DNA: TGCGCCAGCAGTGTGAGGACAGGGGGGTACACCGGGGAGCTGTTTTTT. Amino acids: CASSVRTGGYTGELFF.

The chain employs TRBV19 and TRBJ1-4, with unresolved D. This CDR3 comprises 12 residues. Deletions cut 5 bases from V and 16 bases from J, with 17 bases between. From germline, CDR1 is LNHDA and CDR2 SQIVND (reference sequence). The CDR3 DNA is TGTGCCAGTAGTCCACCGGACCCTAATGCGTTTTTT. Its protein is CASSPPDPNAFF.

Worth noting for this clone: The same CDR3 is also encoded by other DNA sequences in this sample. V is TRBV4-1 and J is TRBJ1-1; 9 bases align to TRBD1. V shed 2 bases, J shed 6 bases, and the junction held 4 bases outside the gene matches. CDR3 size: 14 residues. CDR1 is MGHRA, CDR2 YSYEKL, per germline. The CDR3 DNA reads TGCGCCAGCAGCCAACCCACAGGGGGCCCTGAAGCTTTCTTT. It encodes CASSQPTGGPEAFF.

The V gene is TRBV7-5, the J gene TRBJ2-7; the table's D call of TRBD2 was not tested on the DNA. TRBV7-5 is a listed pseudogene. This CDR3 spans 13 amino acids. The CDR3 nucleotides read TGTGCCAGCAGCTTAGTTTTCGGGGACGAGCAGTACTTC. Amino acid sequence: CASSLVFGDEQYF.

Remarks on this clone: At one end the junction does not follow the germline gene, possibly because of a read error. The V call is TRBV27, the J call TRBJ1-1; D gene unclear. CDR1 and CDR2 (germline): MNHEY, SMNVEV (reference sequence). The CDR3 is 15 residues long. The CDR3 coding sequence is TGTGCCAGCAGTTTATCTCTATTAGGGAACTCTGAAGCTTTCTTT. Its protein is CASSLSLLGNSEAFF.

CDR3 protein: CASSRQGWEQFF. As DNA, the CDR3 is TGTGCCAGTAGTCGACAGGGCTGGGAGCAGTTCTTC. V gene TRBV19 combines with J gene TRBJ2-1; 7 bases fit TRBD1. V lost 5 bases, J lost 10 bases, and 5 bases stayed unmatched. This CDR3 region has 12 residues. In germline, CDR1 is LNHDA, CDR2 SQIVND (reference sequence).

The chain links TRBV28 to TRBJ2-5, with D unclear. The CDR3 extends over 12 amino acids. CDR1 is MDHEN, CDR2 SYDVKM, per germline. The V end was cut by 4 bases, the J end by 7 bases, with 10 bases between. Here the CDR3 reads CASSSRGRTQYF. The CDR3 DNA is TGTGCCAGCAGTTCCAGAGGAAGGACCCAGTACTTC.

The CDR3: CASSRGLAAQDTQYF. CDR3 DNA: TGTGCCAGCAGCCGGGGACTAGCAGCCCAAGATACGCAGTATTTT. The chain employs TRBV5-5 and TRBJ2-3; TRBD2 matches at 9 bases. CDR3 length: 15 amino acids. Germline V gene lookup returns CDR1 SGHKS and CDR2 YYEKEE (reference sequence). V shed 4 bases and J 5 bases; nucleotides not matched to a gene: 8.

This clone was picked up a small number of times. The CDR3, as DNA: TGTGCCAGCAGCGTAGATGAGTCGAGCACCGGGGAGCTGTTTTTT. Amino acids: CASSVDESSTGELFF. This sequence joins TRBV9 and TRBJ2-2; D not resolved. V lost 0 bases, J lost 4 bases, and 10 bases lay in between. Germline V gene lookup returns CDR1 SGDLS and CDR2 YYNGEE. There are 15 residues in the CDR3.

This chain uses TRBV18 with TRBJ2-7, with D unclear. This CDR3 spans 14 amino acids. Germline V gene sequence: CDR1 KGHSH, CDR2 LQKENI. V gave up 3 bases and J gave up 2 bases, with 11 bases separating them. CDR3 sequence reads: CASSPPDAPYEQYF. The CDR3 DNA reads TGTGCCAGCTCACCCCCCGACGCCCCCTACGAGCAGTACTTC.

This chain uses TRBV7-2 with TRBJ2-5, with D tentatively TRBD1 (5 bases). With 0 bases removed from V and 4 bases from J, the gap between germline ends came to 6 bases. Germline-derived CDR1 and CDR2 are SGHTA and FQGNSA. The CDR3 has 13 residues. The CDR3 here is CASSLAGAETQYF. The CDR3 coding sequence is TGTGCCAGCAGCTTAGCAGGGGCAGAGACCCAGTACTTC.

In this sample, this clone turned up a few times. The chain couples TRBV7-8 to TRBJ2-3; 11 bases align to TRBD2. CDR3 length equals 17 residues. Germline lookup yields CDR1 SGHVS and CDR2 FQNEAQ. V was pared by 4 bases and J by 1 base, with 7 bases of the junction left unmatched. The DNA for the CDR3 is TGTGCCAGCAGCTCCGGACCGGGACTAGCGGGCACAGATACGCAGTATTTT. Translated, it gives CASSSGPGLAGTDTQYF.

This sequence joins TRBV5-4 and TRBJ2-5; 8 bases line up with TRBD1. Germline CDR1 SGHNT, CDR2 YYREEE (reference sequence). The V segment lost 4 bases and the J segment 1 base; nucleotides outside the gene matches: 9. CDR3 size: 16 residues. CDR3 coding DNA: TGTGCCAGCAGCCAAACAGGGGGGTGGGTCCAAGAGACCCAGTACTTC. This codes for CASSQTGGWVQETQYF.

V and J are TRBV5-1 and TRBJ2-3, with 7 bases that match TRBD2. The V and J ends lost 2 bases and 5 bases, in that order; junction bases with no gene match: 11. The CDR3 consists of 16 residues. In germline, CDR1 is SGHRS, CDR2 YFSETQ. Written as DNA, the CDR3 is TGCGCCAGCAGCTTCGGCGGGAGAGGTCGGGGAGATACGCAGTATTTT. Its protein product is CASSFGGRGRGDTQYF.

The rearrangement joins TRBV4-3 to TRBJ1-2; D is uncertain. The CDR3 has 14 residues. The V end lost 0 bases, the J end lost 0 bases, and 5 bases lay between the germline ends. From germline, CDR1 is LGHNA and CDR2 YSLEER. The CDR3 DNA follows: TGCGCCAGCAGCCAAGAGAGGTCTAACTATGGCTACACCTTC. As protein: CASSQERSNYGYTF.

The CDR3 DNA reads as TGTGCCAGCAGCTTATACGGGAACCAAGAGACCCAGTACTTC. Translated, it gives CASSLYGNQETQYF. The chain links TRBV7-2 to TRBJ2-5; D may be TRBD2 (5 bases). Germline V lookup: CDR1 SGHTA, CDR2 FQGNSA. The length of the CDR3 is 14 residues. Trimming took 2 bases from V and 0 from J, leaving 7 bases between them.

J is TRBJ1-1 and V is TRBV30, with D maybe TRBD1 (6 bases). Germline CDR1 GTSNPN, CDR2 SVGIG (reference sequence). The CDR3 is made up of 13 amino acids. Trimming removed 1 base from V and 8 bases from J, with 14 bases in between. Written as DNA, the CDR3 is TGTGCCTGGAGTGGACAGGTCAGGGGAGAAGCTTTCTTT. Translating gives CAWSGQVRGEAFF. Full variable domain (outside the CDR3, taken from reference TRBV30 and TRBJ1-1): SQTIHQWPATLVQPVGSPLSLECTVEGTSNPNLYWYRQAAGRGLQLLFYSVGIGQISSEVPQNLSASRPQDRQFILSSKKLLLSDSGFYLCAWSGQVRGEAFFGQGTRLTVV.